The 32 T cell receptor beta chains below all came from one sample that was sequenced in a study of response to subunit inactivated influenza vaccine. TCRdb ran MiXCR on the RT-PCR reads and lists one entry per CDR3 protein. This table holds 800,000 to 1,000,000 distinct CDR3 sequences, about 20% found once. Here the sequenced sample was PBMCs from blood, taken about 5 days after vaccination. The receptor source for this set is a man aged 50 to 59 who received an inactivated influenza vaccine.

This chain joins TRBV5-1 and TRBJ2-5, with D perhaps TRBD2 (6 bases). Trimming removed 0 bases from V and 7 bases from J, with 19 bases in between. Looked up from germline, CDR1 is SGHRS and CDR2 is YFSETQ. The CDR3 is 16 residues long. The CDR3 region has the DNA TGCGCCAGCAGCTTGGACATGGACGGGAGAAAGAGGACCCAGTACTTC. Amino acid sequence: CASSLDMDGRKRTQYF. The full variable domain, rest sourced from reference TRBV5-1 and TRBJ2-5, is KAGVTQTPRYLIKTRGQQVTLSCSPISGHRSVSWYQQTPGQGLQFLFEYFSETQRNKGNFPGRFSGRQFSNSRSEMNVSTLELGDSALYLCASSLDMDGRKRTQYFGPGTRLLVL.

The J gene is TRBJ2-3, the V gene TRBV7-2, with TRBD2 matching 8 bases. With V trimmed by 1 base and J by 4 bases, 10 bases remained unmatched. CDR3 size: 17 residues. Germline CDR1 and CDR2: SGHTA and FQGNSA. The CDR3 sequence is CASSLVLAGAGADTQYF. CDR3 in DNA: TGTGCCAGCAGCTTAGTGCTAGCGGGCGCGGGGGCAGATACGCAGTATTTT. Drawing the rest from reference TRBV7-2 and TRBJ2-3, the complete variable domain is GAGVSQSPSNKVTEKGKDVELRCDPISGHTALYWYRQSLGQGLEFLIYFQGNSAPDKSGLPSDRFSAERTGGSVSTLTIQRTQQEDSAVYLCASSLVLAGAGADTQYFGPGTRLTVL.

This clonotype was observed a handful of times. The chain is built from TRBV6-1 and TRBJ1-6, with 10 bases that match TRBD1. Looked up from germline, CDR1 is MNHNS and CDR2 is SASEGT. Trimming took 7 bases from V and 7 from J; bases not matched to a gene: 7. This CDR3 has 15 amino acids. CDR3 residues: CASTPKDRGNSPLHF. The CDR3 DNA sequence: TGTGCCAGCACCCCAAAGGACAGGGGGAATTCACCCCTCCACTTT.

V and J are TRBV20-1 and TRBJ2-3; possible D gene TRBD2, 6 bases. Trimming removed 1 base from V and 0 bases from J, with 17 bases in between. Germline V lookup: CDR1 DFQATT, CDR2 SNEGSKA (reference sequence). The CDR3 is made up of 17 amino acids. This CDR3 reads CSARAGKGGDSTDTQYF. The CDR3 DNA sequence: TGCAGTGCTAGAGCCGGGAAAGGCGGGGACAGCACAGATACGCAGTATTTT.

This chain joins TRBV6-2 or TRBV6-3 and TRBJ2-5, with a possible D match to TRBD2 (6 bases). Per germline, CDR1 MNHEY and CDR2 SVGEGT. V lost 6 bases and J lost 4, with 18 bases in between. The CDR3 has 15 residues. CDR3 coding DNA: TGTGCCAGCAGCAACGGTCCTGGAGCGGGAGAGACCCAGTACTTC. Translated: CASSNGPGAGETQYF.

Comment on this clonotype: The junction departs from the called germline gene at one end, perhaps through a read error. The V gene is TRBV5-1, the J gene TRBJ1-1; D ambiguous. The CDR3 sequence is 14 residues long. Germline values: CDR1 SGHRS, CDR2 YFSETQ. In nucleotides, the CDR3 is TGCGCCAGCTGCTTGAGTGGGCGGAACACTGAAGCTTTCTTT. This translates into CASCLSGRNTEAFF.

This clonotype turned up a few times. This rearrangement joins TRBV7-2 to TRBJ1-1; D perhaps matches TRBD1 (5 bases). The CDR3 contains 17 residues. The V end was cut by 4 bases, the J end by 0 bases, with 18 bases between. Germline V lookup: CDR1 SGHTA, CDR2 FQGNSA. The CDR3 is CASSSSLGQALNTEAFF. CDR3 nucleotide sequence: TGTGCCAGCAGCTCGAGTCTGGGGCAGGCCCTGAACACTGAAGCTTTCTTT.

This clonotype showed up just a few times. The chain carries TRBV7-9 and TRBJ2-1; D remains ambiguous. The CDR3 runs to 16 residues. Trimming cost V 0 bases and J 6 bases, with 15 bases left between them. The V gene's germline CDR1 is SEHNR and CDR2 FQNEAQ (reference sequence). This CDR3 reads CASSLAWSKLTNEQFF. The CDR3 DNA follows: TGTGCCAGCAGCTTAGCGTGGTCCAAGTTAACCAATGAGCAGTTCTTC.

The chain carries TRBV10-3 and TRBJ2-7; 9 bases are shared with TRBD1. The germline V gene encodes CDR1 ENHRY and CDR2 SYGVKD. The V segment lost 2 bases and the J segment 2 bases; nucleotides outside the gene matches: 10. The CDR3 runs 17 residues. The CDR3 sequence: CAISETLRDRDTYEQYF. In nucleotides, the CDR3 is TGTGCCATCAGTGAGACGCTCCGGGACAGGGATACCTACGAGCAGTACTTC.

The V and J genes are TRBV6-2 or TRBV6-3 and TRBJ1-5; D not certain. CDR1 is MNHEY and CDR2 is SVGEGT in the germline V gene. The CDR3 sequence is 14 residues long. Trimming left V 2 bases short and J 6 bases short, with 11 bases between. The DNA for the CDR3 is TGTGCCAGCAGTTACCTGGGTAACACTCAGCCCCAGCATTTT. Translating it yields CASSYLGNTQPQHF.

The chain recombines TRBV20-1 with TRBJ2-1, with 10 bases that match TRBD2. The germline CDR1 and CDR2 sequences are DFQATT and SNEGSKA (reference sequence). J gave up 3 bases and V 5 bases, and 7 bases lay outside the gene matches. The CDR3 loop spans 15 amino acids. The CDR3 loop reads CSALLSGRFYNEQFF. CDR3 nucleotides: TGCAGTGCTCTTCTTAGCGGGAGGTTCTACAATGAGCAGTTCTTC.

This chain connects TRBV9 to TRBJ1-4; TRBD1 aligns across 10 bases. J lost 8 bases, V lost 0 bases, and 7 bases had no gene match. The CDR3 has 16 residues. Looked up from germline, CDR1 is SGDLS and CDR2 is YYNGEE. The CDR3 nucleotides read TGTGCCAGCAGCGTAGGGCCGGGACAGGGGAGCGAAAAACTGTTTTTT. This translates into CASSVGPGQGSEKLFF.

The chain recombines TRBV18 with TRBJ2-2; 9 nucleotides match TRBD1. Trimming at V came to 3 bases and at J to 4 bases, leaving 6 bases not matched to a gene. Germline lookup yields CDR1 KGHSH and CDR2 LQKENI. This CDR3 contains 16 residues. The CDR3 reads CASSPAGTGITGELFF. The DNA for the CDR3 is TGTGCCAGCTCACCCGCCGGGACAGGGATCACCGGGGAGCTGTTTTTT.

This chain uses TRBV5-1 with TRBJ1-3; 8 bases align to TRBD1. With V trimmed by 3 bases and J by 0 bases, 5 bases remained unmatched. This CDR3 contains 16 residues. Germline-derived CDR1 and CDR2 are SGHRS and YFSETQ. The CDR3 sequence: CASSYNTGGSGNTIYF. The CDR3 region has the DNA TGCGCCAGCAGCTACAACACAGGGGGCTCTGGAAACACCATATATTTT.

This clonotype was seen many times. The rearrangement joins TRBV6-2 or TRBV6-3 to TRBJ2-1; 13 bases map to TRBD2. This CDR3 comprises 20 residues. The germline CDR1 and CDR2 sequences are MNHEY and SVGEGT. Losses at the gene ends were 0 bases for V and 0 bases for J; bases not matched to a gene: 8. The CDR3 spells CASSYSVLAGGESSYNEQFF. The CDR3 region has the DNA TGTGCCAGCAGTTACTCGGTACTAGCGGGAGGGGAGAGCTCCTACAATGAGCAGTTCTTC.

The gene calls are TRBV12-3 or TRBV12-4 and TRBJ1-4; no definite D call. Trimming took 6 bases from V and 4 from J, leaving 15 bases between them. This CDR3 region has 15 residues. The CDR3: CASSPEGRSNEKLFF. In DNA form, the CDR3 reads TGTGCCAGCAGCCCTGAGGGCAGAAGTAATGAAAAACTGTTTTTT.

The chain links TRBV20-1 to TRBJ2-7, with TRBD2 identical over 14 bases. This CDR3 contains 17 residues. After removal of 5 bases from V and 6 bases from J, the junction contained 15 bases not matched to a gene. Germline CDR1 DFQATT, CDR2 SNEGSKA (reference sequence). Here the CDR3 reads CSASPMLFGTSGSEQYF. For the CDR3, the DNA is TGCAGTGCTTCCCCGATGCTATTCGGGACTAGCGGGAGCGAGCAGTACTTC.

This clonotype turned up a few times. V gene TRBV6-5 combines with J gene TRBJ2-5; D is possibly TRBD2 (7 bases). The CDR3 spans 16 residues. V was cut by 2 bases and J by 2 bases, with 15 bases left in between. CDR1 is MNHEY, CDR2 SVGAGI, per germline. This CDR3 is CASSYLSRGAQETQYF. CDR3 nucleotide sequence: TGTGCCAGCAGTTACCTTTCTCGGGGGGCACAAGAGACCCAGTACTTC.

J is TRBJ2-2 and V is TRBV7-8; perhaps TRBD2 as D (5 bases). The CDR3 consists of 18 residues. The germline gives CDR1 SGHVS, CDR2 FQNEAQ. Trimming cost V 3 bases and J 5 bases, with 22 bases left between them. This chain's CDR3 is CASSFPLIEGPGTGELFF. The DNA for the CDR3 is TGTGCCAGCAGCTTTCCGCTTATTGAAGGGCCGGGGACCGGGGAGCTGTTTTTT. The full variable domain, with the rest looked up from reference TRBV7-8 and TRBJ2-2, is GAGVSQSPRYKVAKRGQDVALRCDPISGHVSLFWYQQALGQGPEFLTYFQNEAQLDKSGLPSDRFFAERPEGSVSTLKIQRTQQEDSAVYLCASSFPLIEGPGTGELFFGEGSRLTVL.

The V call is TRBV7-6, the J call TRBJ2-1; the D gene could be TRBD1 or TRBD2 (6 bases each). The CDR3 length is 11 residues. V lost 6 bases and J lost 13, with 13 bases in between. CDR1 SGHVS and CDR2 FNYEAQ come from the germline V gene. The CDR3 DNA follows: TGTGCCAGCAGTAAGGGGGACTCACAGTTCTTC. Residues: CASSKGDSQFF.

This clonotype appeared a few times. The rearrangement joins TRBV29-1 to TRBJ2-1, with D perhaps matching TRBD2 (5 bases). Deletions cut 4 bases from V and 7 bases from J, with 26 bases between. The V gene's germline CDR1 is SQVTM and CDR2 ANQGSEA. This CDR3 has 17 amino acids. Here the CDR3 reads CSVGGLSERAVGNEQFF. DNA of the CDR3: TGCAGCGTTGGCGGCCTTAGCGAGAGGGCCGTCGGAAATGAGCAGTTCTTC.

The chain employs TRBV3-1 and TRBJ2-1; TRBD1 might be the D (6 bases). This CDR3 comprises 12 residues. Germline loops: CDR1 LGHDT, CDR2 YNNKEL (reference sequence). V lost 1 base and J 10 bases, leaving 8 bases between the germline ends. The CDR3: CASSQAGAEQFF. CDR3 nucleotide sequence: TGTGCCAGCAGCCAAGCAGGGGCCGAGCAGTTCTTC.

In its sample, this clonotype was seen a few times. The V call is TRBV10-3, the J call TRBJ2-1; 7 nucleotides line up with TRBD2. The germline V gene has CDR1 ENHRY and CDR2 SYGVKD. The CDR3 totals 14 residues. V gave up 8 bases and J gave up 3 bases; unmatched junction bases: 7. The CDR3 DNA reads TGTGCCATCTCTGGGCTAGCGGACTACAATGAGCAGTTCTTC. Translated, it gives CAISGLADYNEQFF.

Only a few counts were recorded for this clonotype. The chain links TRBV10-3 to TRBJ2-5, with TRBD2 as a possible D gene (5 bases). CDR1 and CDR2 from the germline V gene are ENHRY and SYGVKD. The CDR3 length is 14 residues. V was shortened by 2 bases and J by 5 bases, with 12 bases between the two germline ends. This CDR3 reads CAISENGVGETQYF. The CDR3 region has the DNA TGTGCCATCAGTGAGAACGGGGTAGGCGAGACCCAGTACTTC.

This chain links TRBV7-2 with TRBJ2-1, with 10 bases fitting TRBD2. Germline V gives CDR1 SGHTA, CDR2 FQGNSA. The CDR3 contains 16 residues. The junction had 8 bases not matched to a gene; V was cut back by 7 bases and J by 2 bases. The CDR3 region is CASTVASGRAYNEQFF. CDR3 coding DNA: TGTGCCAGCACCGTCGCTAGCGGGAGAGCCTACAATGAGCAGTTCTTC.

This clonotype was seen only a few times. CDR3 DNA sequence: TGTGCCAGCAGCTTATTTCGCCCTAGCGGGAGGGGATCCTACGAGCAGTACTTC. Translating gives CASSLFRPSGRGSYEQYF. V is TRBV7-8 and J is TRBJ2-7; TRBD2 matches 12 bases. Germline V gene lookup returns CDR1 SGHVS and CDR2 FQNEAQ. The V and J ends lost 2 bases and 1 base, in that order; junction bases with no gene match: 9. This CDR3 region has 18 residues.

The chain has TRBV15 and TRBJ2-1; D is unclear. Trimming took off 2 bases at V and 3 bases at J, with 5 bases between the two ends. CDR1 and CDR2 from the germline V gene are LNHNV and YYDKDF (reference sequence). CDR3 size: 13 residues. This CDR3 reads CATSRRIYNEQFF. CDR3 sequence (DNA): TGTGCCACCAGCAGAAGGATCTACAATGAGCAGTTCTTC.

The chain carries TRBV29-1 and TRBJ2-1, with no clear D. Per germline, CDR1 SQVTM and CDR2 ANQGSEA. The length of the CDR3 is 12 residues. V dropped 3 bases and J dropped 2 bases, with 5 bases sitting between them. CDR3 residues: CSVDSTYNEQFF. The DNA for the CDR3 is TGCAGCGTTGACTCAACCTACAATGAGCAGTTCTTC.

The rearrangement uses TRBV4-2 and TRBJ2-7, with D possibly being TRBD1 (5 bases). Germline V lookup: CDR1 LGHNA, CDR2 YNFKEQ. The CDR3 loop spans 16 amino acids. V was clipped by 0 bases and J by 0 bases, with 12 bases between them. Here the CDR3 DNA reads TGTGCCAGCAGCCAAGAGTGGGGCCAAAGCTCCTACGAGCAGTACTTC. Encoded protein: CASSQEWGQSSYEQYF.

The rearrangement uses TRBV5-1 and TRBJ2-7; D is possibly TRBD2 (5 bases). Looked up from germline, CDR1 is SGHRS and CDR2 is YFSETQ. V was shortened by 1 base and J by 5 bases, with 7 bases between the two germline ends. This CDR3 comprises 12 residues. The DNA of the CDR3 is TGCGCCAGCAGCTTGTTCGGGGACGAGCAGTACTTC. As protein: CASSLFGDEQYF. The variable domain in full, with the rest retrieved from reference TRBV5-1 and TRBJ2-7, is KAGVTQTPRYLIKTRGQQVTLSCSPISGHRSVSWYQQTPGQGLQFLFEYFSETQRNKGNFPGRFSGRQFSNSRSEMNVSTLELGDSALYLCASSLFGDEQYFGPGTRLTVT.

The chain is built from TRBV20-1 and TRBJ2-2; TRBD1 matches at 8 bases. Germline V CDR1 and CDR2: DFQATT, SNEGSKA (reference sequence). V shed 3 bases, J shed 1 base, and the junction held 4 bases outside the gene matches. The CDR3 runs to 15 residues. As DNA, the CDR3 is TGCAGTGCTAGCCAGGGGGCGATGAACACCGGGGAGCTGTTTTTT. The encoded protein is CSASQGAMNTGELFF.

The V gene is TRBV10-3, the J gene TRBJ1-5; the D gene is possibly TRBD1 (5 bases). V lost 4 bases, J lost 3 bases, and 19 bases lay in between. This CDR3 has 17 amino acids. CDR1 is ENHRY and CDR2 is SYGVKD in the germline V gene. CDR3 amino acids: CAISGATTAGHNQPQHF. DNA for the CDR3: TGTGCCATCAGTGGGGCCACGACAGCAGGGCACAATCAGCCCCAGCATTTT.